These 13 T cell receptor beta chains came from one sample sequenced in a study of shared clonotypes between healthy human individuals. Some clones are missing from TCRdb's copy, which holds only in-frame ones; the method was immunoSEQ multiplex PCR. The sample shows 2 million to 2.5 million clones, approximately 95% of them seen only once. Material: naive CD4+ T cells from PBMCs. The subset here: CD45RA+ positively selected. All receptors come from a man aged 18 to 30 in good health. Some clones in this sample may be carry-over from other donors' samples.

A word on this clone: This specimen includes other DNA sequences encoding the same CDR3. The chain couples TRBV7-9 to TRBJ1-5; D is unresolved. The CDR3 totals 12 residues. The germline V gene encodes CDR1 SEHNR and CDR2 FQNEAQ (reference sequence). V lost 8 bases and J lost 0, with 5 bases in between. Here the CDR3 DNA reads TGTGCCAGCGGGAATAGCAATCAGCCCCAGCATTTT. This codes for CASGNSNQPQHF.

The chain employs TRBV18 and TRBJ2-5; a possible D gene is TRBD1 (5 bases). Germline loops: CDR1 KGHSH, CDR2 LQKENI. This CDR3 comprises 15 residues. Trimming shortened V by 3 bases and J by 6 bases, and 17 bases separated the two germline ends. The CDR3 bases are TGTGCCAGCTCACCCCCCGCCAGGGAAGTTCAGACCCAGTACTTC. Its protein product is CASSPPAREVQTQYF.

The chain is built from TRBV15 and TRBJ2-7, with 10 bases matching TRBD2. After removal of 0 bases from V and 2 bases from J, the junction contained 4 bases not matched to a gene. The V gene's germline CDR1 is LNHNV and CDR2 YYDKDF (reference sequence). The CDR3 spans 16 residues. This CDR3 is CATSRDLLAGAYEQYF. The CDR3 region has the DNA TGTGCCACCAGCAGAGATCTCCTAGCGGGAGCCTACGAGCAGTACTTC.

The J gene is TRBJ2-2, the V gene TRBV28; TRBD2 matches 10 bases. CDR1 and CDR2 from the germline V gene are MDHEN and SYDVKM. V trimming: 5 bases; J trimming: 6 bases; junction bases outside the gene matches: 6. The CDR3 consists of 15 residues. The CDR3 nucleotides are TGTGCCAGCAGTCCGAGCGGGAGGGCCGCCGGGGAGCTGTTTTTT. Its protein is CASSPSGRAAGELFF.

This clone was detected once. This rearrangement joins TRBV2 to TRBJ2-7, with D maybe TRBD2 (6 bases). The V gene's germline CDR1 is SNHLY and CDR2 FYNNEI. Deletions cut 7 bases from V and 8 bases from J, with 12 bases between. The CDR3 runs 11 residues. The CDR3 sequence is CASMGGGQQYF. CDR3 in DNA: TGTGCCAGCATGGGAGGAGGCCAGCAGTACTTC.

This clone was observed a single time. The rearrangement joins TRBV5-1 to TRBJ2-7; 13 nucleotides align to TRBD2. The CDR3 spans 17 residues. Trimming took 5 bases from V and 3 from J; bases not matched to a gene: 11. Germline assignment: CDR1 SGHRS and CDR2 YFSETQ. CDR3 amino acids: CASSFGTTSGRYYEQYF. The DNA for the CDR3 is TGCGCCAGCAGTTTTGGGACGACTAGCGGGAGGTACTACGAGCAGTACTTC.

V gene TRBV10-3 combines with J gene TRBJ2-1, with a tentative D call TRBD1 (7 bases). V was trimmed by 7 bases and J by 0 bases, leaving 16 bases between them. Germline values: CDR1 ENHRY, CDR2 SYGVKD. CDR3 length: 16 residues. The CDR3 nucleotides are TGTGCCATCAACAGGGGAGGCCAGAGCTCCTACAATGAGCAGTTCTTC. Protein product: CAINRGGQSSYNEQFF.

This clone appeared once. V is TRBV4-2 and J is TRBJ2-1; the D gene is possibly TRBD2 (5 bases). Germline loops: CDR1 LGHNA, CDR2 YNFKEQ. The CDR3 runs 14 residues. Trimming took off 6 bases at V and 4 bases at J, with 13 bases between the two ends. Written as DNA, the CDR3 is TGTGCCAGCAGACCCGGGATCCGATACAATGAGCAGTTCTTC. This gives the protein CASRPGIRYNEQFF.

This chain links TRBV28 with TRBJ2-1; D not certain. The germline CDR1 and CDR2 sequences are MDHEN and SYDVKM. There are 9 residues in the CDR3. Trimming stripped 10 bases from V and 13 bases from J, with 11 bases between. The CDR3 loop is CATGIGQFF. The CDR3 DNA is TGTGCCACCGGAATAGGACAGTTCTTC. The complete variable domain, with remaining parts taken from reference TRBV28 and TRBJ2-1, reads DVKVTQSSRYLVKRTGEKVFLECVQDMDHENMFWYRQDPGLGLRLIYFSYDVKMKEKGDIPEGYSVSREKKERFSLILESASTNQTSMYLCATGIGQFFGPGTRLTVL.

This chain links TRBV28 with TRBJ2-1, with a tentative D call TRBD2 (5 bases). Germline V CDR1 and CDR2: MDHEN, SYDVKM. Trimming removed 6 bases at V and 2 bases at J, with 17 bases between. The CDR3 has 16 residues. CDR3: CASRTISAVAYNEQFF. CDR3 bases: TGTGCCAGCAGGACTATCTCGGCGGTCGCCTACAATGAGCAGTTCTTC.

The chain joins TRBV5-8 to TRBJ2-7; D gene ambiguous. The CDR3 length is 13 residues. The germline V gene has CDR1 SGHTS and CDR2 YDEGEE. V was trimmed by 4 bases and J by 7 bases, leaving 15 bases between them. CDR3 coding DNA: TGTGCCAGCAGCCCCTGGGCCGCGAGGGAGCAGTACTTC. Translated: CASSPWAAREQYF.

V and J are TRBV25-1 and TRBJ2-7; possibly TRBD1 for D (5 bases). Trimming removed 4 bases from V and 5 bases from J, with 6 bases in between. This CDR3 has 11 amino acids. CDR1 and CDR2 from the germline V gene are MGHDK and SYGVNS. CDR3 bases: TGTGCCAGCAGTGCAGGGAACGAGCAGTACTTC. Translated, it gives CASSAGNEQYF.

The CDR3: CASSFRGSYEQYF. In nucleotides, the CDR3 is TGTGCCAGTAGTTTTAGGGGGTCCTACGAGCAGTACTTC. The rearrangement joins TRBV19 to TRBJ2-7, with a weak D call TRBD1 (6 bases). The CDR3 spans 13 residues. CDR1 LNHDA and CDR2 SQIVND come from the germline V gene (reference sequence). Trimming took off 5 bases at V and 1 base at J, with 9 bases between the two ends.